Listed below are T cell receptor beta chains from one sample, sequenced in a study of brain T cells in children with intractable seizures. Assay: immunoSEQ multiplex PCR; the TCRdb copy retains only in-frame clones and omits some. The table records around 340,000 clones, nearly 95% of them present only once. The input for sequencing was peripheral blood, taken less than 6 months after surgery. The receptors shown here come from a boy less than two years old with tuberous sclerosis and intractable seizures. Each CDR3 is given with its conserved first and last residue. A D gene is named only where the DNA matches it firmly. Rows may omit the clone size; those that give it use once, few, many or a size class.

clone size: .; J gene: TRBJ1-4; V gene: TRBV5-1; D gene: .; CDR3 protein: CASSFEVATSEKLFF; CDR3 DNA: TGCGCCAGCAGCTTTGAAGTCGCAACTAGTGAAAAACTGTTTTTT
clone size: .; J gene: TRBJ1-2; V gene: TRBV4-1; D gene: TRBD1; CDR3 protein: CASSPRTGAGYGYTF; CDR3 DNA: TGCGCCAGCAGCCCTCGGACAGGGGCAGGTTATGGCTACACCTTC
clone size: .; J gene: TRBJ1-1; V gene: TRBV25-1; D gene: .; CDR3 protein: CASRVRQANTEAFF; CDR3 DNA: TGTGCCAGCAGAGTCAGACAGGCGAACACTGAAGCTTTCTTT
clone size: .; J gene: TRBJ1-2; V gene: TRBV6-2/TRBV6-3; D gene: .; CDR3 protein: CASSYYSNYGYTF; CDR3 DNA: TGTGCCAGCAGTTACTACAGTAACTATGGCTACACCTTC
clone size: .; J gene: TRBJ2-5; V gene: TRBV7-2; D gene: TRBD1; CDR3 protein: CASSLGTVKETQYF; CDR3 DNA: TGTGCCAGCAGCTTGGGGACAGTCAAAGAGACCCAGTACTTC
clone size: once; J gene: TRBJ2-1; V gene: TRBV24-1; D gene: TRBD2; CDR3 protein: CATSDRPSGSNEQFF; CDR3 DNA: TGTGCCACCAGTGATAGGCCTAGCGGAAGTAATGAGCAGTTCTTC
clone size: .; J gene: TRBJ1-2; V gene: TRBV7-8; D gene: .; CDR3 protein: CASSLVALTPYGYTF; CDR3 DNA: TGTGCCAGCAGCTTAGTCGCCCTAACCCCCTATGGCTACACCTTC
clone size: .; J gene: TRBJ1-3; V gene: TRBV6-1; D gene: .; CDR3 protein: CASSESNSGNTIYF; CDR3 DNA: TGTGCCAGCAGTGAAAGCAACTCTGGAAACACCATATATTTT
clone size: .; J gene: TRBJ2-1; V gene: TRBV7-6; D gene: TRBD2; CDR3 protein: CASSLGTGTSPYNEQFF; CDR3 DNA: TGTGCCAGCAGCTTAGGGACCGGGACTAGCCCCTACAATGAGCAGTTCTTC
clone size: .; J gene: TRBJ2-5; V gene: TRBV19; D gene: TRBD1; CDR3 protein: CASSGRDRGRETQYF; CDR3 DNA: TGTGCCAGTAGTGGACGGGACAGGGGGCGGGAGACCCAGTACTTC
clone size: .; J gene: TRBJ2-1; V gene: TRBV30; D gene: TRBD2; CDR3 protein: CAWSPGLVNNEQFF; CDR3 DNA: TGTGCCTGGAGTCCGGGACTAGTGAACAATGAGCAGTTCTTC
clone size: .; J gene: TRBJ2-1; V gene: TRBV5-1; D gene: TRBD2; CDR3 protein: CASSQEPGLGYNEQFF; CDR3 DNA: TGCGCCAGCAGCCAAGAGCCGGGACTAGGATACAATGAGCAGTTCTTC
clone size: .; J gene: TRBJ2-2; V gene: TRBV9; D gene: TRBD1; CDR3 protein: CASSVIDRANTGELFF; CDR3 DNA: TGTGCCAGCAGCGTCATCGACAGGGCCAACACCGGGGAGCTGTTTTTT
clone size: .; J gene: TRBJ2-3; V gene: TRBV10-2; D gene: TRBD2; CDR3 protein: CASRLAGTDTQYF; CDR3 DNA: TGCGCCAGCAGACTAGCGGGCACAGATACGCAGTATTTT
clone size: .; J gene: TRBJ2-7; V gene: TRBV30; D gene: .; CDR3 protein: CAASEADSYEQYF; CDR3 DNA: TGTGCCGCCTCGGAGGCAGACTCCTACGAGCAGTACTTC
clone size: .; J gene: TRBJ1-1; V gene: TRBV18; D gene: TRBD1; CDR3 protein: CASSPNRQGGNTEAFF; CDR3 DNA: TGTGCCAGCTCACCAAACCGACAGGGAGGAAACACTGAAGCTTTCTTT
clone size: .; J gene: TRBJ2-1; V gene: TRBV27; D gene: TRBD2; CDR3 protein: CASSLFGLAGASGNEQFF; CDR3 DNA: TGTGCCAGCAGTTTATTTGGACTAGCGGGAGCATCGGGGAATGAGCAGTTCTTC
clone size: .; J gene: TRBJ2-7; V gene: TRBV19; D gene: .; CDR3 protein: CASSGGARYEQYF; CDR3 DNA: TGTGCCAGTAGTGGGGGGGCTAGGTACGAGCAGTACTTC
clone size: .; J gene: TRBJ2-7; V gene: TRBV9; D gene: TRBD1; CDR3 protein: CASSVGDSSYEQYF; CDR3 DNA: TGTGCCAGCAGCGTAGGGGACAGTTCCTACGAGCAGTACTTC
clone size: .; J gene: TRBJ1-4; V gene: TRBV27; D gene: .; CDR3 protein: CASRNEKLFF; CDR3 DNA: TGTGCCAGCAGGAATGAAAAACTGTTTTTT
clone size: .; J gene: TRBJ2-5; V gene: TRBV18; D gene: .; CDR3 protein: CASSPVPGTQYF; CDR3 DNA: TGTGCCAGCTCACCGGTCCCAGGTACCCAGTACTTC
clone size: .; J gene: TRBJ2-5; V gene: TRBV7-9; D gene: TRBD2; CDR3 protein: CASSTGLAGLETQYF; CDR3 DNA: TGTGCCAGCAGCACGGGACTAGCAGGCCTAGAGACCCAGTACTTC
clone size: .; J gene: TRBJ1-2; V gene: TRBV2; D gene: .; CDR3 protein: CASREQATNYGYTF; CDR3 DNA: TGTGCCAGCAGAGAACAGGCTACCAACTATGGCTACACCTTC
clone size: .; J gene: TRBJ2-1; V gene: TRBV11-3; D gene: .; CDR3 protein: CASSLVGGSHEQFF; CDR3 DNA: TGTGCCAGCAGCTTAGTGGGGGGATCCCATGAGCAGTTCTTC
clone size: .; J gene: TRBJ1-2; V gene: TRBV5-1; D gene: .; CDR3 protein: CASTVDDNYGYTF; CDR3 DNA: TGCGCCAGCACCGTGGACGATAACTATGGCTACACCTTC
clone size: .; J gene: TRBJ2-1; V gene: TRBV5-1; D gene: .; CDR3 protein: CASSLGDSYNEQFF; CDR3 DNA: TGCGCCAGCAGCTTGGGGGATTCCTACAATGAGCAGTTCTTC
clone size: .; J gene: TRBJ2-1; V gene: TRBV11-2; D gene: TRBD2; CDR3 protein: CASSLRGTSGNEQFF; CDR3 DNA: TGTGCCAGCAGCTTACGGGGGACTAGCGGGAATGAGCAGTTCTTC
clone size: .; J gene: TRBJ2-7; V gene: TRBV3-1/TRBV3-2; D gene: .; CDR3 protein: CASSLGGRASYEQYF; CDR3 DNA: TGTGCCAGCAGCCTGGGGGGAAGGGCATCCTACGAGCAGTACTTC
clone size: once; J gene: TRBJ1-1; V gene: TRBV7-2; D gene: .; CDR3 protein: CASSLDSQNTEAFF; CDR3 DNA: TGTGCCAGCAGCTTAGACAGCCAGAACACTGAAGCTTTCTTT
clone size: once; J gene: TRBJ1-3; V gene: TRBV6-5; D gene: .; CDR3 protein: CASRQNSAGNTIYF; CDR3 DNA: TGTGCCAGCAGACAAAACAGTGCGGGAAACACCATATATTTT
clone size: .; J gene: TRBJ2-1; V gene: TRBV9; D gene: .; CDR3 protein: CASSASALAEQFF; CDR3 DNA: TGTGCCAGCAGCGCCTCCGCCCTAGCTGAGCAGTTCTTC
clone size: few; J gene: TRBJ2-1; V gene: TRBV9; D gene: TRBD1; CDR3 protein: CASSPTSGTGSTGPDNEQFF; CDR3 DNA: TGTGCCAGCAGCCCAACCTCCGGGACAGGGTCTACGGGACCGGACAATGAGCAGTTCTTC
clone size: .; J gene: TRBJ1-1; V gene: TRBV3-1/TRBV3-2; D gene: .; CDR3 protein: CASSQGQPMNTEAFF; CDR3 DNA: TGTGCCAGCAGCCAAGGACAGCCCATGAACACTGAAGCTTTCTTT
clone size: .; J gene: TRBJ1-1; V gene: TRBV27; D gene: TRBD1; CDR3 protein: CASSYTGGTEAFF; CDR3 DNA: TGTGCCAGCAGTTACACAGGGGGCACTGAAGCTTTCTTT
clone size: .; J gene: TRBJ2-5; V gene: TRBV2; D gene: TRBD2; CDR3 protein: CASSDGTSGGAWETQYF; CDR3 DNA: TGTGCCAGCAGTGACGGGACTAGCGGGGGGGCTTGGGAGACCCAGTACTTC
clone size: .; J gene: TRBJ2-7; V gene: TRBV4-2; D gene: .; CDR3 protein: CASSPRGASYEQYF; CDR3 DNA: TGTGCCAGCAGCCCTAGGGGGGCCTCCTACGAGCAGTACTTC
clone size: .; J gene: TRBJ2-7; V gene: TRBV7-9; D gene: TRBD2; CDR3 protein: CASSLGASGGYEQYF; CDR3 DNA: TGTGCCAGCAGCTTAGGGGCTAGCGGGGGCTACGAGCAGTACTTC
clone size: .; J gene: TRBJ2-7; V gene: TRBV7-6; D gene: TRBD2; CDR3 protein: CASSPSIAGGNSYEQYF; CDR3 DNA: TGTGCCAGCAGCCCTTCTATAGCGGGAGGGAACTCCTACGAGCAGTACTTC